These T cell receptor beta chains were read from a single sample in a study of blood T cells in healthy people across ages. Each CDR3 protein gets one entry after TCRdb re-called the 5' RACE reads with MiXCR. The table records 1.4 million to 1.5 million distinct CDR3 sequences, approximately 40% of them present only once. Sequenced material: blood. These TCRs come from a woman aged 18-29 years in good health. Each CDR3 is given with its conserved first and last residue. The D gene is left open where the match is weak. Clone sizes are given selectively: once, few, many, or a class where the clone is expanded.

cdr3_aa: CASRRDSHYEQYF
cdr3_nt: TGTGCCAGCAGGCGGGACAGTCACTACGAGCAGTACTTC
v_call: TRBV6-5
j_call: TRBJ2-7
cdr3_length: 13
d_call: NA
clone_size: NA

cdr3_aa: CSFLGGTTDTQYF
cdr3_nt: TGCAGCTTCTTAGGCGGGACCACAGATACGCAGTATTTT
v_call: TRBV29-1
j_call: TRBJ2-3
cdr3_length: 13
d_call: NA
clone_size: NA

cdr3_aa: CASSSDPAQWDSPLHF
cdr3_nt: TGCGCCAGCAGTTCCGACCCGGCCCAATGGGATTCACCCCTCCACTTT
v_call: TRBV10-2
j_call: TRBJ1-6
cdr3_length: 16
d_call: NA
clone_size: few

cdr3_aa: CASSQAQGTGSQYF
cdr3_nt: TGCGCCAGCAGCCAAGCTCAGGGTACGGGTTCGCAGTATTTT
v_call: TRBV4-1
j_call: TRBJ2-3
cdr3_length: 14
d_call: NA
clone_size: few

cdr3_aa: CASSDRSGNQQYF
cdr3_nt: TGTGCCAGCAGTGACCGAAGCGGAAACCAGCAGTACTTC
v_call: TRBV6-1
j_call: TRBJ2-7
cdr3_length: 13
d_call: NA
clone_size: NA

cdr3_aa: CASSLARSSGGNEQFF
cdr3_nt: TGCGCCAGCAGCTTAGCGCGGTCTAGCGGGGGGAATGAGCAGTTCTTC
v_call: TRBV7-9
j_call: TRBJ2-1
cdr3_length: 16
d_call: TRBD2
clone_size: NA

cdr3_aa: CASSIGEGLKPQHF
cdr3_nt: TGTGCCAGCAGCATAGGGGAGGGTTTAAAGCCCCAGCATTTT
v_call: TRBV7-8
j_call: TRBJ1-5
cdr3_length: 14
d_call: NA
clone_size: NA

cdr3_aa: CASSLAQRADTQYF
cdr3_nt: TGTGCCAGCAGTTTAGCGCAGAGAGCAGATACGCAGTATTTT
v_call: TRBV12-3/TRBV12-4
j_call: TRBJ2-3
cdr3_length: 14
d_call: NA
clone_size: few

cdr3_aa: CASSLASGRDYSNQPQHF
cdr3_nt: TGTGCCAGCAGTTTGGCGTCGGGCAGGGACTATAGCAATCAGCCCCAGCATTTT
v_call: TRBV28
j_call: TRBJ1-5
cdr3_length: 18
d_call: NA
clone_size: NA

cdr3_aa: CANSQGTGLNSGDEQFF
cdr3_nt: TGTGCCAACAGCCAAGGTACGGGACTCAACTCTGGAGATGAGCAGTTCTTC
v_call: TRBV3-1
j_call: TRBJ2-1
cdr3_length: 17
d_call: NA
clone_size: NA

cdr3_aa: CAISDPPGSGKDEQFF
cdr3_nt: TGTGCCATCAGTGACCCTCCAGGGTCCGGGAAGGATGAGCAGTTCTTC
v_call: TRBV10-3
j_call: TRBJ2-1
cdr3_length: 16
d_call: NA
clone_size: NA

cdr3_aa: CASSLDGATDTQYF
cdr3_nt: TGTGCCAGCAGTTTAGACGGGGCCACAGATACGCAGTATTTT
v_call: TRBV27
j_call: TRBJ2-3
cdr3_length: 14
d_call: NA
clone_size: NA

cdr3_aa: CASSGALDLNQPQHF
cdr3_nt: TGTGCCAGCAGTGGCGCGTTGGACCTCAATCAGCCCCAGCATTTT
v_call: TRBV6-6
j_call: TRBJ1-5
cdr3_length: 15
d_call: NA
clone_size: NA

cdr3_aa: CSARVQPSTDTQYF
cdr3_nt: TGCAGTGCTAGAGTGCAGCCGAGCACAGATACGCAGTATTTT
v_call: TRBV20-1
j_call: TRBJ2-3
cdr3_length: 14
d_call: NA
clone_size: few

cdr3_aa: CASSTNDLQGQGRNYGYTF
cdr3_nt: TGTGCCAGCAGCACCAACGATCTCCAGGGACAGGGGAGAAACTATGGCTACACCTTC
v_call: TRBV7-9
j_call: TRBJ1-2
cdr3_length: 19
d_call: TRBD1
clone_size: few

cdr3_aa: CSARDPASGGAKDTQYF
cdr3_nt: TGCAGTGCTAGAGATCCGGCTAGCGGGGGGGCCAAAGATACGCAGTATTTT
v_call: TRBV20-1
j_call: TRBJ2-3
cdr3_length: 17
d_call: TRBD2
clone_size: few

cdr3_aa: CASGGTGELFF
cdr3_nt: TGTGCCAGCGGCGGTACCGGGGAGCTGTTTTTT
v_call: TRBV9
j_call: TRBJ2-2
cdr3_length: 11
d_call: NA
clone_size: few

cdr3_aa: CASSLTSGRTDEQFF
cdr3_nt: TGTGCCAGCAGCTTAACTAGCGGGAGGACCGATGAGCAGTTCTTC
v_call: TRBV7-9
j_call: TRBJ2-1
cdr3_length: 15
d_call: TRBD2
clone_size: few

cdr3_aa: CAISLGGGAYNEQFF
cdr3_nt: TGTGCCATCAGTTTGGGCGGGGGGGCTTACAATGAGCAGTTCTTC
v_call: TRBV10-3
j_call: TRBJ2-1
cdr3_length: 15
d_call: TRBD2
clone_size: NA

cdr3_aa: CSVEDHFPPYEQYF
cdr3_nt: TGCAGCGTTGAAGATCATTTCCCGCCCTACGAGCAGTACTTC
v_call: TRBV29-1
j_call: TRBJ2-7
cdr3_length: 14
d_call: NA
clone_size: NA

cdr3_aa: CSGGTGVEKLFF
cdr3_nt: TGCAGCGGGGGAACAGGGGTTGAAAAACTGTTTTTT
v_call: TRBV29-1
j_call: TRBJ1-4
cdr3_length: 12
d_call: TRBD1
clone_size: NA

cdr3_aa: CSARDWGTAPYYEQYF
cdr3_nt: TGCAGTGCTAGAGATTGGGGGACAGCTCCTTACTACGAGCAGTACTTC
v_call: TRBV20-1
j_call: TRBJ2-7
cdr3_length: 16
d_call: TRBD1
clone_size: few

cdr3_aa: CASRDKAGTGAHEQYF
cdr3_nt: TGCGCCAGCAGGGACAAAGCCGGGACAGGGGCCCACGAGCAGTACTTC
v_call: TRBV5-1
j_call: TRBJ2-7
cdr3_length: 16
d_call: TRBD1
clone_size: few

cdr3_aa: CSARDLFGTEAFF
cdr3_nt: TGCAGTGCTAGAGATCTCTTTGGGACTGAAGCTTTCTTT
v_call: TRBV20-1
j_call: TRBJ1-1
cdr3_length: 13
d_call: NA
clone_size: NA

cdr3_aa: CASSLSFSFGTGGDNEQFF
cdr3_nt: TGTGCCAGCAGTTTATCGTTTTCCTTCGGGACAGGAGGGGACAATGAGCAGTTCTTC
v_call: TRBV27
j_call: TRBJ2-1
cdr3_length: 19
d_call: TRBD1
clone_size: few

cdr3_aa: CASSHLGTSSTDTQYF
cdr3_nt: TGCGCCAGCAGCCACCTAGGGACATCAAGCACAGATACGCAGTATTTT
v_call: TRBV4-1
j_call: TRBJ2-3
cdr3_length: 16
d_call: NA
clone_size: NA